The clone carrying this T cell receptor beta chain was picked up many times. Researchers made TCR beta libraries by using iRepertoire HTBI primers and running Arm-PCR on CDR3 regions. TCRdb re-called the multiplex PCR reads with MiXCR, one entry per CDR3 protein. The sample includes 500,000 to 700,000 distinct CDR3 sequences, approximately 15% of them seen just once. Documented time point: newly diagnosed GD, antithyroid drugs for less than 3 months. PBMC-derived RNA was used for the TCR library. This sample was included in a study of regulatory T cells in long-lasting Graves disease. The length of the CDR3 is 13 residues. V lost 6 bases, J lost 10 bases, and 15 bases lay in between. The sample was also linked to a second study, of T cells in Graves' hyperthyroidism and ophthalmopathy.

The input for sequencing was peripheral blood mononuclear cells (PBMCs), taken at new diagnosis, from a patient treated with antithyroid drugs. V and J are TRBV12-3 or TRBV12-4 and TRBJ1-4, with a tentative D call TRBD1 (5 bases). This TCR was recovered from a woman aged 25 to 39 with Graves disease. DNA for the CDR3: TGTGCCAGCAGATCCGCCGGGACCTCAAAACTGTTTTTT. It translates to CASRSAGTSKLFF.